This TCR beta chain was sequenced for a study of shared clonotypes between healthy human individuals. The germline CDR1 and CDR2 sequences are SGDLS and YYNGEE. The CDR3 is 18 residues long. Unmatched junction bases numbered 9, after V lost 2 bases and J lost 2 bases. Generated by immunoSEQ multiplex PCR, the TCRdb table keeps only in-frame clones and is missing some. Of 2 million to 2.5 million clones in the sample, 90% to 96% were seen once. This sequence joins TRBV9 and TRBJ1-5, with 11 bases identical to TRBD1. Sequenced input: naive CD4+ T cells sorted from blood. Subset defined: CD45RA+ positively selected. The TCR comes from a man aged 18 to 30 in good health. CDR3 DNA: TGTGCCAGCAGCGTCGGACAGGGGGCAAATAGTGGCAATCAGCCCCAGCATTTT. It is translated as CASSVGQGANSGNQPQHF.